These 7 T cell receptor delta chains were all obtained from the same sample, sequenced in a study of γδ T cells in repeated Plasmodium falciparum infection. TCRdb re-called clones from the multiplex PCR reads via CATT. Of 40,000 to 55,000 delta-chain clones in the sample, approximately 1.8% were seen once. Bulk repertoires came from Vgamma9/Vdelta2+ or Vdelta2-negative gammadelta T cells flow-sorted from PBMC. Source material: gamma-delta T cells from blood. These receptors all stem from a pool of human donors (malaria-infected and uninfected, not separated).

This clone was found a few times. A read error is the likely source, as a far larger clone sits one nucleotide away. Other DNA sequences within the sample encode an identical CDR3. The chain uses TRAV38-2/DV8 and TRDJ1; 9 bases are shared with TRDD3. The J gene, left out of TCRdb, was set here by checking the DNA against germline. The ends lost 1 base at V and 2 bases at J; junction bases unmatched: 30. CDR1 TSESDYY and CDR2 QEAYKQQN come from the germline V gene. CDR3 size: 24 residues. The CDR3 is CAYRSLRLVFPPGGLRMETDKLIF. The CDR3 DNA follows: TGTGCTTATAGGAGCCTAAGGCTAGTCTTTCCCCCTGGGGGATTAAGAATGGAAACCGATAAACTCATCTTT.

A few counts support this clone. The amino acid sequence in TCRdb belongs to a much larger clone and departs from this DNA's translation at residue 22, likely a sequencing read error; the sequence shown is translated from the DNA. This chain connects TRDV1 to TRDJ1, with 9 bases aligning to TRDD3. No J gene was available from TCRdb, and it was assigned here by a germline match of the DNA. The CDR3 has 25 amino acids. The V gene's germline CDR1 is TSWWSYY and CDR2 QGS. CDR3 sequence (DNA): TGTGCTCTTGGGCGTCGTAGGCCTTTCCTAATGTTGGTTACTGGGGGACCGCTGTACACCGATGAACTCATCTTT. This codes for CALGRRRPFLMLVTGGPLYTDELIF.

Concerning this clone: The likely explanation is a read error, given a far larger clone one base away. The sample contains more than one DNA sequence encoding this CDR3. The chain uses TRDV1 and TRDJ1, with 7 bases fitting TRDD3. TCRdb is silent on the J gene; assignment here came from matching the DNA to germline. This CDR3 region has 22 residues. From germline, CDR1 is TSWWSYY and CDR2 QGS. The V gene end was trimmed by 4 bases and the J gene end by 0 bases; junction bases not matched to a gene: 26. The DNA of the CDR3 is TGTGCTCTTGGGGGGAGACACTTCCAGCTTCTTCTGGGGGTAAAGTACACCGATAAACTCATCTTT. Translating it yields CALGGRHFQLLLGVKYTDKLIF.

Comment on this clone: TCRdb records a much larger clone's protein for this DNA, with a difference at residue 6 that likely arises from a read error; the protein given is the translation of the DNA. The V and J genes are TRDV2 and TRDJ1; 13 bases line up with TRDD3. As TCRdb names no J gene, one was assigned here on the basis of a DNA match to germline. This CDR3 is built from 20 residues. Germline CDR1 and CDR2: GEAIGNYY and EKD. V lost 1 base, J lost 0 bases, and 13 bases stayed unmatched. CDR3 protein: CACDTVLLGDTRAYTDKLIF. In nucleotides, the CDR3 is TGTGCCTGTGACACGGTATTACTGGGGGATACGCGGGCTTACACCGATAAACTCATCTTT.

In its sample, this clone ranks as medium-sized. The same CDR3 also results from other DNA sequences found in this sample. V is TRDV1 and J is TRDJ1; D uncertain. V dropped 1 base and J dropped 5 bases, with 8 bases sitting between them. The CDR3 extends over 13 amino acids. Germline V CDR1 and CDR2: TSWWSYY, QGS. CDR3 region: CALGEPMSDKLIF. The DNA of the CDR3 is TGTGCTCTTGGGGAACCCATGTCTGATAAACTCATCTTT.

As to this clone: This likely stems from a read error, as it lies one base from a far larger clone. Within the sample, other DNA sequences also encode this same CDR3. There is no J gene call, but TRDV2 is given as the V gene; the DNA was not used to check the table's D call, TRDD3. CDR3 length equals 20 residues. Germline V gene sequence: CDR1 GEAIGNYY, CDR2 EKD. CDR3 sequence (DNA): TGTGCCTGTGACACCGTTGGTGGGGGATACGGGGAACCGTACACCGATAAGCTCATCTTT. It specifies CACDTVGGGYGEPYTDKLIF.

V usage is TRDV2 and J usage is TRDJ1; TRDD3 agrees at 8 bases. Here the J gene was assigned by germline matching of the DNA, as TCRdb has none. The length of the CDR3 is 17 residues. CDR1 is GEAIGNYY and CDR2 is EKD in the germline V gene. V gave up 3 bases and J gave up 0 bases; unmatched junction bases: 11. Here the CDR3 reads CACDHINLGDNTDKLIF. DNA for the CDR3: TGTGCCTGTGACCACATCAACCTGGGGGACAACACCGATAAACTCATCTTT.